This T cell receptor beta chain was recorded in a study of vaccination effects on CD4 cells after COVID-19. Study-wide background: Samples were given by two convalescent patients 16 days and one week before vaccination. Study-level points and caveats: Recruitment yielded few convalescent patients, and the study had no early post-infection timepoints. Spike-reactive clones detected post-vaccine in convalescents consisted mainly of new vaccine-induced clones. Long after vaccination, the clones induced by infection and by vaccine shrank markedly in size.

For this clone: What it recognizes is unknown.

The ViraFEST assay expanded antigen-specific CD4+ T cells with viral peptide pools before sequencing. Investigators separated out CD4+ T cells once around eleven days of culture had passed. The person had PCR-confirmed SARS-CoV-2 infection between March and December 2020. The assay was immunoSEQ multiplex PCR, and TCRdb's table has in-frame clones only and misses some. The profile shows more than 20,000 clones, 69% of them singletons. Germline V gene sequence: CDR1 MNHNS, CDR2 SASEGT. This CDR3 contains 18 residues. Trimming took 0 bases from V and 0 from J; bases not matched to a gene: 9. This specimen consisted of CD4+ T cells from PBMCs cultured with SARS-CoV-2 spike peptides, obtained before COVID-19 vaccination. The source of this sequence is a human donor who had a prior SARS-CoV-2 infection. The J gene is TRBJ2-5, the V gene TRBV6-1, with TRBD2 matching over 8 bases. The CDR3 DNA reads as TGTGCCAGCAGTGAAGCGGTCTTCGGCGGGGGGTACCAAGAGACCCAGTACTTC. Its protein is CASSEAVFGGGYQETQYF.